Here is one T cell receptor beta chain with its context. Its antigen is not identified. TCRdb's copy holds only in-frame clones and misses some; the assay was immunoSEQ multiplex PCR. The data show millions of clones, more than 80% seen once. This entry is derived from a study of shared clonotypes between healthy human individuals. Caucasian adults residing in Nashville, Tennessee made up all the donors. Study observations and caveats: The sole specimen, blood, was sampled, and tissue repertoires likely differ.

Deletions cut 0 bases from V and 4 bases from J, with 15 bases between. CDR3 length: 16 residues. Germline CDR1 reads SGDLS; CDR2 reads YYNGEE. Source material: naive CD4+ T cells sorted from blood. Specified subset: CD45RA+ positively selected. The sequence was collected from a man between 18 and 29 years old in good health. This sequence joins TRBV9 and TRBJ2-3, with D possibly called TRBD1 or TRBD2 (5 bases each). This CDR3 is CASSVGQGLGADTQYF. The CDR3 DNA reads as TGTGCCAGCAGCGTAGGTCAGGGTCTGGGGGCAGATACGCAGTATTTT.